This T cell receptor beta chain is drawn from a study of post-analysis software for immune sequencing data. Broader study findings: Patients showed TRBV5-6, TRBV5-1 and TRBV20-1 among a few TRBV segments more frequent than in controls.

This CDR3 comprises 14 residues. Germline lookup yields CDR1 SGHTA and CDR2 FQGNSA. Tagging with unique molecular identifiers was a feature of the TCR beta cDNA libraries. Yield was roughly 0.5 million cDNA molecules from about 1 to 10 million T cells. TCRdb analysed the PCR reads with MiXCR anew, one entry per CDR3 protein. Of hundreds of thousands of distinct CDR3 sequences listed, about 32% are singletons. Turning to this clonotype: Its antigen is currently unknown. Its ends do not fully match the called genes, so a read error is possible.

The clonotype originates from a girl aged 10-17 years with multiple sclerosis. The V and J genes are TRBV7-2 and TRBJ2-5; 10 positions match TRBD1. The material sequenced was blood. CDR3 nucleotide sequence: TGCGCCAGCAGCCTGGGACAGGGGAAAGAGACCCAGTACTTC. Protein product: CASSLGQGKETQYF.